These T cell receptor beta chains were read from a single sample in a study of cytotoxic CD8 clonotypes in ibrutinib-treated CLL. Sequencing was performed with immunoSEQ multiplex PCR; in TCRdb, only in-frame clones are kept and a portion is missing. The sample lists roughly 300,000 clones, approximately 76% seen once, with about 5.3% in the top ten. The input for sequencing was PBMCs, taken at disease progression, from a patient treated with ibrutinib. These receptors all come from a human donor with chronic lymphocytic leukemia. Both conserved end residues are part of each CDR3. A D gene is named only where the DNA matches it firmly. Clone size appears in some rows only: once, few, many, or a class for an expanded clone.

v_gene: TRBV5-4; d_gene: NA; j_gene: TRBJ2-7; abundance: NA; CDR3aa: CASSFVPGALYEQYF; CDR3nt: TGTGCCAGCAGCTTCGTGCCGGGGGCTCTCTACGAGCAGTACTTC
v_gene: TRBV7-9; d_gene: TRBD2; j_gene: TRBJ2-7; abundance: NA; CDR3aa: CASSLRLAGGPGYEQYF; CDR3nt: TGTGCCAGCAGCCTACGACTAGCGGGAGGCCCGGGTTACGAGCAGTACTTC
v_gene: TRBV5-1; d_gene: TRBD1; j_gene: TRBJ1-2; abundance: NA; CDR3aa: CASSSPTGTGVYGYTF; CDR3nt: TGCGCCAGCAGCTCGCCTACCGGGACAGGGGTCTATGGCTACACCTTC
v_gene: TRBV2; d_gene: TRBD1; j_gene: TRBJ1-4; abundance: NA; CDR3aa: CASRPDRVQPSALFF; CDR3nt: TGTGCCAGCAGGCCCGACAGGGTCCAGCCCTCGGCTCTGTTTTTT
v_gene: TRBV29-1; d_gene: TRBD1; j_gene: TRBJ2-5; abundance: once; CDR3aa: CSVLSAGQGLETQYF; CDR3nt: TGCAGCGTTCTTTCAGCGGGACAGGGATTGGAGACCCAGTACTTC
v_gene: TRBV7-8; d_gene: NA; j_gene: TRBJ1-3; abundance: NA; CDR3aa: CASSLAGAGNTIYF; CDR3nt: TGTGCCAGCAGCTTGGCAGGGGCGGGAAACACCATATATTTT
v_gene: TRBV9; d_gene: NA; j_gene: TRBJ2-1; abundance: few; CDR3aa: CASSVGPPGEFNEQFF; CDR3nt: TGTGCCAGCAGCGTAGGGCCACCCGGGGAGTTCAATGAGCAGTTCTTC
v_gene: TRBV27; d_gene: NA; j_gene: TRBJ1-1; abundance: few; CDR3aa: CASSEDSLMNTEAFF; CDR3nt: TGTGCCAGCAGTGAGGACAGTTTGATGAACACTGAAGCTTTCTTT
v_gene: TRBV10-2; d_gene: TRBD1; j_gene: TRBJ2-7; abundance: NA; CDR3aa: CASRTGTGYEQYF; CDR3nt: TGCGCCAGCAGGACCGGGACAGGCTACGAGCAGTACTTC
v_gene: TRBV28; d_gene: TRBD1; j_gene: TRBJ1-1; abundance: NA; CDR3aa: CASSYGDRLMTEAFF; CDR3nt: TGTGCCAGCAGTTACGGGGACAGGTTAATGACTGAAGCTTTCTTT
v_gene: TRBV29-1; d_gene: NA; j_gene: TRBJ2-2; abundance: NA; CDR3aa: CSVDRENTGELFF; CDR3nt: TGCAGCGTTGACAGGGAGAACACCGGGGAGCTGTTTTTT
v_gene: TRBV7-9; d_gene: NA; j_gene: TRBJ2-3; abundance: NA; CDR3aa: CASSPRDSYSHTQYF; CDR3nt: TGTGCCAGCAGCCCCCGGGACTCCTATTCTCATACGCAGTATTTT
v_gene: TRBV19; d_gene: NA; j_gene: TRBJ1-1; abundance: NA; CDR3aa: CARVTGGYTEAFF; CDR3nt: TGTGCCAGAGTGACCGGGGGGTACACTGAAGCTTTCTTT
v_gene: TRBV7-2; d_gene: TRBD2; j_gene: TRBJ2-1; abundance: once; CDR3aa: CASSPGTSRRYNEQFF; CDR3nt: TGTGCCAGCAGCCCCGGGACTAGCCGGAGGTACAATGAGCAGTTCTTC
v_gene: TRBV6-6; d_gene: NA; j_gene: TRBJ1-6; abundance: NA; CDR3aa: CASRRTVGVSTPLHF; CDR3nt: TGTGCCAGCAGGCGTACAGTGGGGGTCTCGACACCCCTCCACTTT
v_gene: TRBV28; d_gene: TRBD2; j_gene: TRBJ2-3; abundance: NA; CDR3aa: CASSFLAGEGTDTQYF; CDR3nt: TGTGCCAGCAGTTTCCTAGCGGGAGAGGGCACAGATACGCAGTATTTT
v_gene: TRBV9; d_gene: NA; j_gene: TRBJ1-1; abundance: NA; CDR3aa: CASSVGASNLRRAFF; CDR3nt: TGTGCCAGCAGCGTAGGAGCCTCCAACCTGCGGCGAGCTTTCTTT
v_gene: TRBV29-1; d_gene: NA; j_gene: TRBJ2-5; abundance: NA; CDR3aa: CSVAGTSQETQYF; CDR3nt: TGCAGCGTGGCTGGGACCAGCCAAGAGACCCAGTACTTC
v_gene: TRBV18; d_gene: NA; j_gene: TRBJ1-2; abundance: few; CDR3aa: CASSYDSSGYTF; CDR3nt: TGTGCCAGCTCCTACGACTCATCCGGCTACACCTTC
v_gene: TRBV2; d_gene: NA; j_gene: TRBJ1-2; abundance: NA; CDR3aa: CASNDYGYTF; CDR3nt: TGTGCCAGCAACGACTATGGCTACACCTTC
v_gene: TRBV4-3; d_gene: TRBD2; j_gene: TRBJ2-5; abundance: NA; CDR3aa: CASSRGLAGGGWQETQYF; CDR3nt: TGCGCCAGCAGCCGAGGACTAGCGGGAGGAGGATGGCAAGAGACCCAGTACTTC
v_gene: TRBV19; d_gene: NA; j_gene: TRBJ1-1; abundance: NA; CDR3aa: CASSIKTANTEAFF; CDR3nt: TGTGCCAGTAGTATCAAGACAGCGAACACTGAAGCTTTCTTT
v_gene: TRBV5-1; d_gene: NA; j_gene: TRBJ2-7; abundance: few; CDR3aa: CASSLEPGVAYEQYF; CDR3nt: TGCGCCAGCAGCTTGGAGCCAGGGGTGGCCTACGAGCAGTACTTC
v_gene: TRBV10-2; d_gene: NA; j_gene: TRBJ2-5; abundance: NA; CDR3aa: CASSATVETQYF; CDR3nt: TGCGCCAGCAGTGCGACAGTGGAGACCCAGTACTTC
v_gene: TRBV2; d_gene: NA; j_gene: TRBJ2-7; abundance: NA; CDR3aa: CASTGGSDYEQYF; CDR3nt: TGTGCCAGCACGGGGGGCAGTGACTACGAGCAGTACTTC
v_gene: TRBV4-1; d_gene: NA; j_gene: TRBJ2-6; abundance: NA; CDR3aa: CASSQGLGNGANVLTF; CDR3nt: TGCGCCAGCAGCCAAGGTTTAGGGAATGGGGCCAACGTCCTGACTTTC
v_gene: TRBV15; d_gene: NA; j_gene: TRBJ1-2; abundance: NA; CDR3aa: CATSGGGRLDGYTF; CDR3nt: TGTGCCACCAGCGGCGGTGGGAGATTGGATGGCTACACCTTC
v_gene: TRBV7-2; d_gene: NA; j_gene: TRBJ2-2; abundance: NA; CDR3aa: CASSLTATANTGELFF; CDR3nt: TGTGCCAGCAGCCTCACCGCGACGGCGAACACCGGGGAGCTGTTTTTT
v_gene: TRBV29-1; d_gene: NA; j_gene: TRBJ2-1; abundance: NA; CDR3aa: CSVFVNEQFF; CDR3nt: TGCAGCGTGTTTGTAAATGAGCAGTTCTTC
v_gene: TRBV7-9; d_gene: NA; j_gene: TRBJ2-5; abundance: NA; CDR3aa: CASSSGLGGRQETQYF; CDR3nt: TGTGCCAGCAGCTCTGGCCTAGGGGGTCGACAAGAGACCCAGTACTTC
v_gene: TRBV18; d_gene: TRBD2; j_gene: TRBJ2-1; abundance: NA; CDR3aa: CASSPPGGLATGVQIPGNEQFF; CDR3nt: TGTGCCAGCTCACCACCGGGAGGGCTTGCGACGGGAGTGCAAATTCCGGGCAATGAGCAGTTCTTC
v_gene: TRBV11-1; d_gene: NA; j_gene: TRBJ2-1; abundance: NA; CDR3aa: CASSLRWDEQFF; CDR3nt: TGTGCCAGCAGCTTGAGGTGGGATGAGCAGTTCTTC
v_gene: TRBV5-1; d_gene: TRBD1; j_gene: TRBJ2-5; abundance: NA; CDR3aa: CASSLFPSQGLQETQYF; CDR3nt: TGCGCCAGCAGCTTGTTTCCGTCACAGGGGCTCCAAGAGACCCAGTACTTC
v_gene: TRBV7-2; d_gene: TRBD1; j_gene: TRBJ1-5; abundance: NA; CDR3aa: CASSTGTVQPQHF; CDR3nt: TGTGCCAGCAGCACTGGGACAGTCCAGCCCCAGCATTTT
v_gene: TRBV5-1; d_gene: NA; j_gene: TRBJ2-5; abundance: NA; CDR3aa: CASSLTIGEETQYF; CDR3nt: TGCGCCAGCAGCTTAACAATCGGGGAAGAGACCCAGTACTTC
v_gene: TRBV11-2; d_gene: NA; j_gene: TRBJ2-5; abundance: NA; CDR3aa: CASREGVGVTVYQETQYF; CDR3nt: TGTGCCAGCAGAGAGGGGGTGGGTGTGACAGTCTACCAAGAGACCCAGTACTTC
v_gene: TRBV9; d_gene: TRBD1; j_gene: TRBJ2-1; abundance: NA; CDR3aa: CASSVASGQVFF; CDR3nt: TGTGCCAGCAGCGTAGCTTCGGGACAGGTGTTCTTC
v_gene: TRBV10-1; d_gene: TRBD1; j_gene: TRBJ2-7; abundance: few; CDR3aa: CASSGSRDRIEEQYF; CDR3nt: TGCGCCAGCAGTGGAAGCCGGGACAGGATAGAAGAGCAGTACTTC
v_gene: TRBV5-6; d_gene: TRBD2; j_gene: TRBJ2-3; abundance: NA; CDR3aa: CASSLVAGEDTQYF; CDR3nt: TGTGCCAGCAGCTTGGTAGCGGGAGAGGATACGCAGTATTTT
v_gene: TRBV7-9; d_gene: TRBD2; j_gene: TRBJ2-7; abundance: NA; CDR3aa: CASSLEVAGGPGYEQYF; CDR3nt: TGTGCCAGCAGCTTAGAGGTGGCGGGAGGGCCGGGGTACGAGCAGTACTTC
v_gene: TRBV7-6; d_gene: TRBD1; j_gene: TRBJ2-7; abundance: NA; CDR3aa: CASSLVHRGQYEQYF; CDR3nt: TGTGCCAGCAGCTTAGTCCACAGGGGGCAGTACGAGCAGTACTTC
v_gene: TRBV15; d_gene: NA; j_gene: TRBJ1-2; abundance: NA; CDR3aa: CATSREYYGYTF; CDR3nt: TGTGCCACCAGCAGAGAATACTATGGCTACACCTTC
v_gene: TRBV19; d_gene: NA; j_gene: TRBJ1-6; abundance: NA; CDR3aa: CASNVVDGGPLHF; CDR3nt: TGTGCCAGTAATGTAGTAGATGGGGGACCCCTCCACTTT
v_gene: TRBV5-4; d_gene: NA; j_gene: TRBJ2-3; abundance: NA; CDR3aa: CASSFPTDTQYF; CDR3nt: TGTGCCAGCAGCTTCCCTACAGATACGCAGTATTTT
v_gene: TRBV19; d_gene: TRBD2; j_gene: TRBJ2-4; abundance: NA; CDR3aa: CASSITSGNLNIQYF; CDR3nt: TGTGCCAGTAGTATAACTAGCGGGAATCTGAACATTCAGTACTTC
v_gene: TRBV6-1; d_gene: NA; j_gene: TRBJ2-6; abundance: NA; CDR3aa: CASSGEGRGSGANVLTF; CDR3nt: TGTGCCAGCAGTGGAGAAGGGAGAGGCTCTGGGGCCAACGTCCTGACTTTC
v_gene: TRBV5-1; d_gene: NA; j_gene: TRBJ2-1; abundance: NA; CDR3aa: CASSSARSARVELGQFF; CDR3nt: TGCGCCAGCAGCTCCGCCCGGTCGGCCAGGGTTGAGTTGGGGCAGTTCTTC
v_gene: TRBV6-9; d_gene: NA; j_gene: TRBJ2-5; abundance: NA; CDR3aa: CASTHPGGSQETQYF; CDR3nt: TGTGCCAGCACTCACCCCGGGGGCTCCCAAGAGACCCAGTACTTC
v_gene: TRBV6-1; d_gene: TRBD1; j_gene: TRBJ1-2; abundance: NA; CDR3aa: CASSDPDRVSTF; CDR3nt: TGTGCCAGCAGTGACCCCGACAGGGTATCAACCTTC
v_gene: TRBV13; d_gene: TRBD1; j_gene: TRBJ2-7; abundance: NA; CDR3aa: CASSSDYRGLDEQYF; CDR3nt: TGTGCCAGCAGCTCCGACTACAGGGGGCTTGACGAGCAGTACTTC
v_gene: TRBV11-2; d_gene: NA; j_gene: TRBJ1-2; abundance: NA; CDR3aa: CASSLVGSSYGYTF; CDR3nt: TGTGCCAGCAGCTTAGTGGGCAGCTCTTATGGCTACACCTTC
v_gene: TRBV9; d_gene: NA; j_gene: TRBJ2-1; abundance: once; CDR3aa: CASSPEGHWQFF; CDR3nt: TGTGCCAGCAGCCCAGAGGGACACTGGCAGTTCTTC
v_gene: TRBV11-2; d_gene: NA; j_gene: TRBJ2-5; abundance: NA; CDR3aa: CASSSSDSGSQYF; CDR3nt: TGTGCCAGCAGCTCTTCCGACAGCGGGTCCCAGTACTTC
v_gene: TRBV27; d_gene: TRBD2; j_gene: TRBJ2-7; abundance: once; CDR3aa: CASSPGRQTSGSFEQYF; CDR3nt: TGTGCCAGCAGCCCGGGACGGCAGACTAGCGGGAGCTTCGAGCAGTACTTC
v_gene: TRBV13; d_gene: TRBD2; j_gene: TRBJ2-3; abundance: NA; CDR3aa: CASSPLRLGGGVDTQYF; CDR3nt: TGTGCCAGCAGCCCGCTCCGATTGGGCGGGGGGGTAGATACGCAGTATTTT
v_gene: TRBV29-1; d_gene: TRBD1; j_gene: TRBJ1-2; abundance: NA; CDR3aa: CSVLMQGVYGYTF; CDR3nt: TGCAGCGTGTTAATGCAGGGGGTTTATGGCTACACCTTC
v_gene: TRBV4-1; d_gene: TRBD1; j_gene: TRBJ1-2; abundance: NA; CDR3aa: CASSLLHPGQGAGYTF; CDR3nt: TGCGCCAGCAGCCTCCTCCACCCGGGACAGGGGGCTGGCTACACCTTC